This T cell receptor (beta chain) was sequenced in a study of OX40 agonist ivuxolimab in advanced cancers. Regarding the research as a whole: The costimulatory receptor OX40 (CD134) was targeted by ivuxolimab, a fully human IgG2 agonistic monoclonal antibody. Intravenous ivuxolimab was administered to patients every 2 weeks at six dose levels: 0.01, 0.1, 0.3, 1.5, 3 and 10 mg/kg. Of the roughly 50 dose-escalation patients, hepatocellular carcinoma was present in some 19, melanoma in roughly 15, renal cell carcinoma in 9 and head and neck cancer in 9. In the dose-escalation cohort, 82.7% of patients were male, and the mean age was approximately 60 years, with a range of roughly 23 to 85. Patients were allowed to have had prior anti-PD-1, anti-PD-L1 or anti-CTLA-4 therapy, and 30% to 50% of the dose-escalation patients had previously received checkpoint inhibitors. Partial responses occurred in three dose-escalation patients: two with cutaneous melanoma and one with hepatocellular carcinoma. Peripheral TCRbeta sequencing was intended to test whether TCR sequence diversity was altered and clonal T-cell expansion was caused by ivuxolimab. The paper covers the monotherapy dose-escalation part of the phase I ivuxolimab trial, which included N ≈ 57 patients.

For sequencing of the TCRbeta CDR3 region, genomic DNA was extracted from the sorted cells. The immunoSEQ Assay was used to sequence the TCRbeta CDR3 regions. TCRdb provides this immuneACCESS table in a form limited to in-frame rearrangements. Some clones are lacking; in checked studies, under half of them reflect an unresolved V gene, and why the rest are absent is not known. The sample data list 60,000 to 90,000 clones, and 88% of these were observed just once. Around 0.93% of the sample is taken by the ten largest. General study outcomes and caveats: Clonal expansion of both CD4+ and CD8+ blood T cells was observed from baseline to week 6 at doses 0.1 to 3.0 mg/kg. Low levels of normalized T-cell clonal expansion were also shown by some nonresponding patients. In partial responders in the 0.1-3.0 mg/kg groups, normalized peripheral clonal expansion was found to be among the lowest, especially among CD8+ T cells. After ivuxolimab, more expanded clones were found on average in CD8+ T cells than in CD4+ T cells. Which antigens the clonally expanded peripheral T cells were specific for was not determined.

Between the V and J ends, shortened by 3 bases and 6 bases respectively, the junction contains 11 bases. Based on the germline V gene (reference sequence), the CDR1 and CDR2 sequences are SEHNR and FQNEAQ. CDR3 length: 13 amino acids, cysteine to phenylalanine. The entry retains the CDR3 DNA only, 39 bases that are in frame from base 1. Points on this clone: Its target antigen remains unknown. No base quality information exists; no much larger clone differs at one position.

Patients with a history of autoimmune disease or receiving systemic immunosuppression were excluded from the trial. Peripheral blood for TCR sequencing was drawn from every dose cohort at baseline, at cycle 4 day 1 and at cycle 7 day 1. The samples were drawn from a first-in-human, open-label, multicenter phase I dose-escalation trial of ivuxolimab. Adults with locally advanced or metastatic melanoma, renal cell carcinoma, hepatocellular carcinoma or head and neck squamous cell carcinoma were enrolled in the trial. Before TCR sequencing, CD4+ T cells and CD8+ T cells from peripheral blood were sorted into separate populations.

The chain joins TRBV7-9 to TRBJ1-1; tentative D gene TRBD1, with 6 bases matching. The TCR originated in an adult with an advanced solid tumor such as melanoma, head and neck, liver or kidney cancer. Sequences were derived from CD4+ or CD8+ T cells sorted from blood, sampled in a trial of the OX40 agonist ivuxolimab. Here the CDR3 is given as CASSFDEGAEAFF. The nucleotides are TGTGCCAGCAGCTTCGACGAGGGGGCTGAAGCTTTCTTT.